A single sample gave rise to the 18 T cell receptor beta chains below, sequenced in a study of blood T cell repertoires in COVID-19. Sequencing used immunoSEQ multiplex PCR; TCRdb keeps in-frame clones, though not all of them. The profile covers more than 400,000 clones, with 90% appearing a single time and approximately 0.55% taken by the ten largest. Input material: PBMCs or T cells enriched from blood (not recorded which). The source is a young man who had recovered from COVID-19.

V is TRBV9 and J is TRBJ1-4; 7 nucleotides line up with TRBD1. CDR1 and CDR2 from the germline V gene are SGDLS and YYNGEE. CDR3 size: 16 residues. Trimming cost V 3 bases and J 7 bases; bases outside gene matches: 12. In DNA form, the CDR3 reads TGTGCCAGCAGCGATGCCTTTGGACAGGAGATTGAAAAACTGTTTTTT. Protein: CASSDAFGQEIEKLFF.

The chain links TRBV3-1 (or the pseudogene TRBV3-2) to TRBJ2-1, with 7 positions matching TRBD1. This CDR3 is built from 11 residues. Germline values: CDR1 LGHDT, CDR2 YNNKEL (reference sequence). V lost 7 bases and J lost 9; bases outside the gene matches: 3. CDR3 nucleotide sequence: TGTGCCAGCACCAGACAGGGTGAGCAGTTCTTC. The encoded protein is CASTRQGEQFF.

The chain carries TRBV28 and TRBJ2-7; 7 positions match TRBD2. J lost 7 bases, V lost 4 bases, and 13 bases had no gene match. Per the germline V gene, CDR1 is MDHEN and CDR2 is SYDVKM. The CDR3 loop spans 15 amino acids. CDR3 in DNA: TGTGCCAGCAGTTCCCCTGGACTAGGGTTGAGTGAGCAGTACTTC. Protein product: CASSSPGLGLSEQYF.

The chain recombines TRBV5-1 with TRBJ1-3; 7 nucleotides line up with TRBD1. This CDR3 is built from 15 residues. V shed 0 bases and J 3 bases; nucleotides not matched to a gene: 3. In germline, CDR1 is SGHRS, CDR2 YFSETQ. This CDR3 reads CASSLGGQFGNTIYF. The CDR3 bases are TGCGCCAGCAGCTTGGGGGGACAGTTTGGAAACACCATATATTTT.

The rearrangement joins TRBV7-9 to TRBJ2-3; TRBD2 matches at 7 bases. This CDR3 spans 17 amino acids. V shed 5 bases, J shed 5 bases, and the junction held 16 bases outside the gene matches. The germline CDR1 and CDR2 sequences are SEHNR and FQNEAQ (reference sequence). The CDR3 region is CASSLSKAGDWEDTQYF. Written as DNA, the CDR3 is TGTGCCAGCAGCCTATCTAAGGCGGGAGACTGGGAAGATACGCAGTATTTT.

The chain has TRBV18 and TRBJ2-7; 10 bases are a match to TRBD1. This CDR3 region has 16 residues. Losses at the gene ends were 3 bases for V and 3 bases for J; bases not matched to a gene: 8. The V gene's germline CDR1 is KGHSH and CDR2 LQKENI. The CDR3 is CASSPRGDRGNYEQYF. CDR3 DNA sequence: TGTGCCAGCTCACCCCGGGGGGACAGGGGAAACTACGAGCAGTACTTC.

The rearrangement joins TRBV7-2 to TRBJ1-5, with a tentative D call TRBD1 (6 bases). Trimming pared 1 base from V and 4 bases from J, leaving 11 bases between. Germline CDR1 reads SGHTA; CDR2 reads FQGNSA. This CDR3 contains 15 residues. The CDR3 DNA reads TGTGCCAGCAGCTTAGTCGGACAGAAAAATCAGCCCCAGCATTTT. Protein product: CASSLVGQKNQPQHF.

The chain is built from TRBV19 and TRBJ1-5; 7 bases fit TRBD1. CDR3 size: 19 residues. V shed 3 bases and J 0 bases; nucleotides not matched to a gene: 14. CDR1 and CDR2 (germline): LNHDA, SQIVND (reference sequence). The CDR3 sequence: CASSMETGTDYYSNQPQHF. DNA for the CDR3: TGTGCCAGTAGTATGGAGACCGGGACAGACTATTATAGCAATCAGCCCCAGCATTTT.

The gene calls are TRBV2 and TRBJ1-2; TRBD1 is a possible D gene (5 bases). This CDR3 is built from 12 residues. The ends were cut back, 2 bases at V and 8 bases at J, with 9 bases in the middle. Germline assignment: CDR1 SNHLY and CDR2 FYNNEI. The DNA for the CDR3 is TGTGCCAGCAGTGAAACAGGTACCGGCTACACCTTC. As protein: CASSETGTGYTF.

This clone appeared a single time. The chain is built from TRBV2 and TRBJ1-1, with 8 bases that match TRBD1. CDR1 SNHLY and CDR2 FYNNEI come from the germline V gene. J lost 9 bases, V lost 1 base, and 4 bases had no gene match. This CDR3 spans 13 amino acids. The CDR3 reads CASSEGWDRKAFF. DNA of the CDR3: TGTGCCAGCAGTGAAGGCTGGGACAGGAAAGCTTTCTTT.

The chain carries TRBV5-4 and TRBJ2-7, with TRBD2 matching 7 bases. Germline V CDR1 and CDR2: SGHNT, YYREEE (reference sequence). The ends lost 0 bases at V and 0 bases at J; junction bases unmatched: 3. The CDR3 length is 15 residues. This CDR3 is CASSLGSGISYEQYF. CDR3 coding DNA: TGTGCCAGCAGCTTGGGGAGCGGGATCTCCTACGAGCAGTACTTC.

In DNA form, the CDR3 reads TGTGCCAGCTCACTCACAGGGGATATCGAGCAGTACTTC. Translation gives CASSLTGDIEQYF. V is TRBV18 and J is TRBJ2-7, with 7 bases identical to TRBD1. The CDR3 contains 13 residues. Per germline, CDR1 KGHSH and CDR2 LQKENI. V dropped 4 bases and J dropped 6; count of bases not matched to a gene: 6.

The table lists this clone with a few counts. The chain combines TRBV28 with TRBJ1-2; unclear D gene. V lost 6 bases, J lost 7 bases, and 9 bases lay in between. This CDR3 is 11 amino acids long. The V gene's germline CDR1 is MDHEN and CDR2 SYDVKM. The CDR3 sequence is CASREERGYTF. CDR3 sequence (DNA): TGTGCCAGCAGGGAGGAGCGTGGCTACACCTTC.

CDR3 sequence (DNA): TGTGCCAGCAGTCGACAGGGGGAAACTGAAGCTTTCTTT. This sequence encodes CASSRQGETEAFF. The V gene is TRBV7-3, the J gene TRBJ1-1, with TRBD1 matching over 9 bases. This CDR3 spans 13 amino acids. Germline V lookup: CDR1 SGHTA, CDR2 FQGTGA. V lost 6 bases and J lost 5; bases outside the gene matches: 4. The whole variable domain, remainder taken from reference TRBV7-3 and TRBJ1-1, is GAGVSQTPSNKVTEKGKYVELRCDPISGHTALYWYRQSLGQGPEFLIYFQGTGAADDSGLPNDRFFAVRPEGSVSTLKIQRTERGDSAVYLCASSRQGETEAFFGQGTRLTVV.

The J gene is TRBJ2-1, the V gene TRBV21-1; the D segment call TRBD2 is taken from the table without a DNA check. TRBV21-1 is marked as a pseudogene. This CDR3 has 18 amino acids. The CDR3 DNA is TGTGCCAGCAGCAAAGGGGATGGGCGGGAGTCGGCCTACAATGAGCAGTTCTTC. Its protein is CASSKGDGRESAYNEQFF.

V is TRBV7-9 and J is TRBJ1-5; D unclear. The germline V gene has CDR1 SEHNR and CDR2 FQNEAQ (reference sequence). The CDR3 spans 15 residues. Trimming took 2 bases from V and 2 from J, leaving 10 bases between them. DNA for the CDR3: TGTGCCAGCAGCTTAAGTACCACAGGCAATCAGCCCCAGCATTTT. Encoded protein: CASSLSTTGNQPQHF. Full variable domain (outside the CDR3, taken from reference TRBV7-9 and TRBJ1-5): DTGVSQNPRHKITKRGQNVTFRCDPISEHNRLYWYRQTLGQGPEFLTYFQNEAQLEKSRLLSDRFSAERPKGSFSTLEIQRTEQGDSAMYLCASSLSTTGNQPQHFGDGTRLSIL.

The chain has TRBV19 and TRBJ1-6; 10 bases agree with TRBD1. There are 15 residues in the CDR3. J lost 10 bases, V lost 5 bases, and 8 bases had no gene match. The V gene's germline CDR1 is LNHDA and CDR2 SQIVND (reference sequence). The CDR3 sequence: CASSSRTGGSSPLHF. In DNA, the CDR3 is TGTGCCAGTAGTTCTCGGACAGGGGGAAGCTCACCCCTCCACTTT. Looking up the rest from reference TRBV19 and TRBJ1-6 gives the full variable domain: DGGITQSPKYLFRKEGQNVTLSCEQNLNHDAMYWYRQDPGQGLRLIYYSQIVNDFQKGDIAEGYSVSREKKESFPLTVTSAQKNPTAFYLCASSSRTGGSSPLHFGNGTRLTVT.

In this sample, this clone turned up once. The chain couples TRBV11-2 to TRBJ1-2; D gene ambiguous. The length of the CDR3 is 18 residues. The germline V gene encodes CDR1 SGHAT and CDR2 FQNNGV. V was cut by 0 bases and J by 5 bases, with 22 bases left in between. CDR3 loop: CASSLDKLWEVLGYGYTF. CDR3 nucleotide sequence: TGTGCCAGCAGCTTAGATAAGTTATGGGAGGTTCTGGGGTATGGCTACACCTTC.